These 16 T cell receptor beta chains originate from one sample sequenced in a study of T cells after yellow fever vaccination. Via MiXCR, TCRdb re-called the 5' RACE reads, giving one row per CDR3 protein. The table includes 360,000 or so distinct CDR3 sequences, roughly 11% detected once. The sample was PBMCs, taken on the day of the first yellow fever vaccination. Receptors were obtained from a man younger than 30 who received the YFV17D yellow fever vaccine.

This clonotype was seen more than once but under ten times. V and J are TRBV5-1 and TRBJ2-7; TRBD1 agrees at 7 bases. This CDR3 has 14 residues. Germline V gene lookup returns CDR1 SGHRS and CDR2 YFSETQ. V shed 3 bases and J 2 bases; nucleotides not matched to a gene: 5. In nucleotides, the CDR3 is TGCGCCAGCAGCTCGAGGGGGCTACCCTACGAGCAGTACGTC. Its protein product is CASSSRGLPYEQYV.

This clonotype has just a few counts. The rearrangement joins TRBV4-3 to TRBJ2-2; D might be TRBD2 (5 bases). The CDR3 extends over 14 amino acids. V was pared by 4 bases and J by 4 bases, with 10 bases between. Looked up from germline, CDR1 is LGHNA and CDR2 is YSLEER. The CDR3, as DNA: TGCGCCAGCAGCCCAACGGGAATCACCGGGGAGCTGTTTTTT. Translation: CASSPTGITGELFF.

CDR3 DNA: TGTGCCATCAGTGTTCTAGCGGTCAGGGCAGATACGCAGTATTTT. This translates into CAISVLAVRADTQYF. V usage is TRBV10-3 and J usage is TRBJ2-3; the match to TRBD2 covers 7 bases. J gave up 4 bases and V 4 bases, and 8 bases lay outside the gene matches. This CDR3 contains 15 residues. CDR1 and CDR2 (germline): ENHRY, SYGVKD.

The chain recombines TRBV6-2 or TRBV6-3 with TRBJ2-7, with a tentative D call TRBD1 (5 bases). V lost 6 bases to trimming and J lost 3 bases, with 12 bases between them. Germline CDR1 is MNHEY and CDR2 is SVGEGT. The CDR3 runs 13 residues. This CDR3 reads CASRTGHNYEQYF. CDR3 in DNA: TGTGCCAGCAGGACCGGACACAACTACGAGCAGTACTTC.

This clonotype has more than one count but fewer than ten. This CDR3 is missing its conserved last phenylalanine or tryptophan, likely due to a read error. Because the CDR3's place on the DNA is in doubt, the DNA is left out and the CDR3 is given as listed by TCRdb. The J gene is TRBJ2-7, the V gene TRBV21-1; the table's D call, TRBD1, has no DNA check behind it. TRBV21-1 constitutes a pseudogene. The CDR3 comprises 14 residues, both ends counted. CDR3 loop: CASSDPTGTGVPPA.

This rearrangement joins TRBV7-9 to TRBJ2-3; tentatively, D is TRBD2 (7 bases). This CDR3 contains 14 residues. Trimming removed 7 bases at V and 8 bases at J, with 19 bases between. Germline-derived CDR1 and CDR2 are SEHNR and FQNEAQ (reference sequence). This chain's CDR3 is CASMGASGTITQYF. Here the CDR3 DNA reads TGTGCCAGCATGGGGGCTAGCGGAACAATTACGCAGTATTTT.

The chain employs TRBV19 and TRBJ2-1; D is ambiguous. CDR1 is LNHDA and CDR2 is SQIVND in the germline V gene (reference sequence). V lost 3 bases, J lost 6 bases, and 12 bases lay in between. This CDR3 comprises 14 residues. As DNA, the CDR3 is TGTGCCAGTAGTATTCTAGGACCGACCAATGAGCAGTTCTTC. Protein sequence: CASSILGPTNEQFF.

This clonotype was picked up a small number of times. The rearrangement links TRBV5-1 to TRBJ1-1, with a tentative D call TRBD1 (6 bases). Trimming shortened V by 1 base and J by 4 bases, and 11 bases separated the two germline ends. In germline, CDR1 is SGHRS, CDR2 YFSETQ. The CDR3 is made up of 14 amino acids. The CDR3 bases are TGCGCCAGCAGCTTGAACAGGGAGGCCACTGAAGCTTTCTTT. Translating gives CASSLNREATEAFF.

This clonotype was seen only a few times. The chain employs TRBV6-2 or TRBV6-3 and TRBJ2-6, with D perhaps TRBD1 (6 bases). Germline V CDR1 and CDR2: MNHEY, SVGEGT. V lost 7 bases and J 0 bases, leaving 13 bases between the germline ends. The length of the CDR3 is 16 residues. The CDR3 loop is CASTKDRYSGANVLTF. The CDR3 DNA reads as TGTGCCAGCACCAAGGACAGATACTCTGGGGCCAACGTCCTGACTTTC.

This clonotype was picked up a small number of times. This rearrangement joins TRBV6-4 to TRBJ1-2; unclear D gene. CDR1 is MRHNA and CDR2 is SNTAGT in the germline V gene. The length of the CDR3 is 16 residues. The V gene lost 5 bases and the J gene lost 3 bases, with 19 bases spanning the gap. CDR3 loop: CASSPERRFSHYGYTF. CDR3 in DNA: TGTGCCAGCAGTCCAGAGAGAAGGTTTTCCCACTATGGCTACACCTTC.

This clonotype was found a few times. The chain carries TRBV12-3 or TRBV12-4 and TRBJ2-2; D unresolved. The CDR3 loop spans 19 amino acids. V lost 5 bases, J lost 6 bases, and 28 bases lay in between. The CDR3 loop reads CASSPPNAGRLGKAGELFF. DNA for the CDR3: TGTGCCAGCAGTCCGCCGAATGCAGGAAGGTTGGGTAAAGCCGGGGAGCTGTTTTTT.

This clonotype was seen a few times. The chain combines TRBV5-1 with TRBJ1-1; no definite D call. Trimming took off 0 bases at V and 1 base at J, with 7 bases between the two ends. The V gene's germline CDR1 is SGHRS and CDR2 YFSETQ. The CDR3 sequence is 14 residues long. CDR3 sequence: CASSLVVENTEAFF. In DNA, the CDR3 is TGCGCCAGCAGCTTGGTTGTGGAGAACACTGAAGCTTTCTTT.

V and J are TRBV5-1 and TRBJ2-3; D not resolved. Deletions cut 4 bases from V and 4 bases from J, with 13 bases between. CDR3 size: 14 residues. CDR1 is SGHRS, CDR2 YFSETQ, per germline. The CDR3 coding sequence is TGCGCCAGCAGCCCGGCGGCCGCCTCAGATACGCAGTATTTT. As protein: CASSPAAASDTQYF. Supplemented by reference TRBV5-1 and TRBJ2-3, the full variable domain reads KAGVTQTPRYLIKTRGQQVTLSCSPISGHRSVSWYQQTPGQGLQFLFEYFSETQRNKGNFPGRFSGRQFSNSRSEMNVSTLELGDSALYLCASSPAAASDTQYFGPGTRLTVL.

This clonotype was seen a few times. This sequence joins TRBV11-2 and TRBJ2-2; no firm D call. Trimming stripped 1 base from V and 4 bases from J, with 7 bases between. The CDR3 consists of 14 residues. The germline CDR1 and CDR2 sequences are SGHAT and FQNNGV. CDR3 sequence: CASSLAWGTGELFF. The CDR3 DNA reads as TGTGCCAGCAGCTTAGCTTGGGGCACCGGGGAGCTGTTTTTT.

The sample holds a few counts of this clonotype. This chain uses TRBV7-2 with TRBJ2-2; D not certain. Trimming pared 4 bases from V and 5 bases from J, leaving 11 bases between. The CDR3 is made up of 14 amino acids. The germline V gene has CDR1 SGHTA and CDR2 FQGNSA. CDR3 sequence (DNA): TGTGCCAGCAGCTGGTCTATAAAGACCGGGGAGCTGTTTTTT. Protein: CASSWSIKTGELFF.

This clonotype was found many times. CDR3 loop: CASSSDNSGWNTIYF. In nucleotides, the CDR3 is TGTGCCAGCAGCTCAGACAACTCTGGATGGAACACCATATATTTT. This chain joins TRBV7-2 and TRBJ1-3; D is undetermined. The length of the CDR3 is 15 residues. V was trimmed by 4 bases and J by 7 bases, leaving 17 bases between them. From germline, CDR1 is SGHTA and CDR2 FQGNSA.